These 15 T cell receptor beta chains were sequenced from one sample in a study of blood T cell repertoires in COVID-19. Clones were sequenced by immunoSEQ multiplex PCR, and TCRdb holds only the in-frame ones, with some missing. This sample has approximately 260,000 clones, with 80% to 85% found just once. The specimen was peripheral blood. The origin of the receptors is a woman in her fifties or sixties with active or convalescent COVID-19.

The CDR3 DNA is TGTGCCAGCCACAGGGGGCAGGGAGATGGCTACACCTTC. This codes for CASHRGQGDGYTF. The genes are TRBV5-6 and TRBJ1-2; TRBD1 matches 9 bases. Trimming cost V 7 bases and J 6 bases; bases outside gene matches: 7. CDR3 length: 13 residues. Germline V gives CDR1 SGHDT, CDR2 YYEEEE.

The rearrangement uses TRBV6-4 and TRBJ2-3, with 7 bases fitting TRBD2. The length of the CDR3 is 14 residues. Germline V CDR1 and CDR2: MRHNA, SNTAGT. Germline trimming cut 0 bases from V and 3 bases from J; bases unmatched to any gene: 0. CDR3 nucleotide sequence: TGTGCCAGCAGTGACTCAGCGGGGACAGATACGCAGTATTTT. It translates to CASSDSAGTDTQYF.

The rearrangement links TRBV7-2 to TRBJ2-5, with a weak D call TRBD2 (5 bases). The V gene's germline CDR1 is SGHTA and CDR2 FQGNSA. The CDR3 consists of 14 residues. V lost 5 bases, J lost 2 bases, and 12 bases lay in between. CDR3 sequence: CASSRGLIQETQYF. The CDR3, as DNA: TGTGCCAGCAGCCGCGGACTCATACAAGAGACCCAGTACTTC.

In this sample, this clone turned up a few times. This chain joins TRBV4-2 and TRBJ1-2; D not resolved. This CDR3 contains 14 residues. V was cut by 0 bases and J by 3 bases, with 8 bases left in between. Germline CDR1 is LGHNA and CDR2 is YNFKEQ. The CDR3 is CASSQEIGDYGYTF. Written as DNA, the CDR3 is TGTGCCAGCAGCCAAGAGATAGGAGACTATGGCTACACCTTC.

The CDR3 protein is CASSPRDEVPEAFF. The CDR3 region has the DNA TGTGCCAGCTCACCGCGCGACGAGGTCCCCGAAGCTTTCTTT. V gene TRBV18 combines with J gene TRBJ1-1; D is uncertain. Germline V gene lookup returns CDR1 KGHSH and CDR2 LQKENI. Trimming stripped 3 bases from V and 8 bases from J, with 16 bases between. The CDR3 totals 14 residues.

This clone was counted only a few times. The chain carries TRBV5-4 and TRBJ2-2; D uncertain. V dropped 0 bases and J dropped 4 bases, with 10 bases sitting between them. The CDR3 extends over 15 amino acids. The V gene's germline CDR1 is SGHNT and CDR2 YYREEE (reference sequence). The CDR3 DNA reads TGTGCCAGCAGCTTGGAGTCTTCGGGCACCGGGGAGCTGTTTTTT. Protein: CASSLESSGTGELFF.

The chain combines TRBV18 with TRBJ2-4, with D tentatively TRBD2 (6 bases). The V gene lost 3 bases and the J gene lost 2 bases, with 14 bases spanning the gap. Germline V gene data show CDR1 as KGHSH and CDR2 as LQKENI. The CDR3 is made up of 16 amino acids. CDR3 protein: CASSPGTRGSKNIQYF. The CDR3, as DNA: TGTGCCAGCTCACCCGGGACCCGGGGGTCCAAAAACATTCAGTACTTC.

The J gene is TRBJ2-5, the V gene TRBV5-1; TRBD2 aligns across 11 bases. CDR1 SGHRS and CDR2 YFSETQ come from the germline V gene. Trimming cost V 2 bases and J 3 bases; bases outside gene matches: 0. This CDR3 region has 14 residues. CDR3 protein: CASSFSGGEETQYF. CDR3 in DNA: TGCGCCAGCAGCTTTAGCGGGGGGGAAGAGACCCAGTACTTC.

The chain employs TRBV21-1 and TRBJ1-1; no check of the table's D call, TRBD1, against the DNA was made. TRBV21-1 is assigned pseudogene status. The CDR3 sequence is 14 residues long. CDR3 residues: CASSKEWLNTEAFF. CDR3 sequence (DNA): TGTGCCAGCAGCAAAGAATGGCTGAACACTGAAGCTTTCTTT.

This clone occurred once. V usage is TRBV10-3 and J usage is TRBJ2-7, with a weak D call TRBD1 (6 bases). In germline, CDR1 is ENHRY, CDR2 SYGVKD. The CDR3 extends over 12 amino acids. V was pared by 6 bases and J by 7 bases, with 13 bases between. The CDR3, as DNA: TGTGCCATCAGGATGGGGGCGAGTGAGCAGTACTTC. It is translated as CAIRMGASEQYF.

The rearrangement joins TRBV4-1 to TRBJ2-1; weak D call: TRBD1 (5 bases). The V end was cut by 4 bases, the J end by 4 bases, with 14 bases between. The CDR3 contains 15 residues. CDR1 and CDR2 (germline): MGHRA, YSYEKL. The CDR3 coding sequence is TGCGCCAGCAGCCCAAGGGGAATTGCGTACAATGAGCAGTTCTTC. This sequence encodes CASSPRGIAYNEQFF.

This clone appeared once. The chain uses TRBV18 and TRBJ2-3; D is possibly TRBD2 (7 bases). Trimming took 3 bases from V and 3 from J, leaving 13 bases between them. The germline CDR1 and CDR2 sequences are KGHSH and LQKENI. The CDR3 totals 15 residues. The CDR3 bases are TGTGCCAGCTCACCCATTGCGGGGGCGACAGATACGCAGTATTTT. Residues: CASSPIAGATDTQYF.

CDR3 sequence (DNA): TGTGCCAGCGCTAGGACAGGATCAACTGAAGCTTTCTTT. This gives the protein CASARTGSTEAFF. This chain connects TRBV25-1 to TRBJ1-1; 7 bases align to TRBD1. There are 13 residues in the CDR3. Germline CDR1 and CDR2: MGHDK and SYGVNS. V shed 8 bases, J shed 5 bases, and the junction held 8 bases outside the gene matches.

This chain connects TRBV7-9 to TRBJ2-1; D unresolved. V was trimmed by 0 bases and J by 0 bases, leaving 9 bases between them. This CDR3 region has 16 residues. Germline lookup yields CDR1 SEHNR and CDR2 FQNEAQ (reference sequence). The CDR3 protein is CASSLAPGFSYNEQFF. The CDR3 DNA follows: TGTGCCAGCAGCTTAGCGCCCGGGTTCTCCTACAATGAGCAGTTCTTC.

The V and J genes are TRBV27 and TRBJ2-7; 8 nucleotides align to TRBD1. Trimming cost V 5 bases and J 3 bases; bases outside gene matches: 12. The CDR3 totals 16 residues. Looked up from germline, CDR1 is MNHEY and CDR2 is SMNVEV (reference sequence). The CDR3 sequence: CASSPPGTGYHYEQYF. In nucleotides, the CDR3 is TGTGCCAGCAGTCCCCCCGGGACAGGTTATCACTACGAGCAGTACTTC.